A single sample gave rise to the 5 T cell receptor beta chains below, sequenced in a study of control samples from healthy donors and cancer patients. Sequencing was performed with immunoSEQ multiplex PCR; in TCRdb, only in-frame clones are kept and a portion is missing. Of about 76,000 clones listed, under 90% were seen once; the top ten hold 8% to 10%. Sequenced material: PBMCs. The receptors shown here come from a woman between 50 and 59 years old with colorectal cancer.

V is TRBV7-9 and J is TRBJ2-3, with 8 bases that match TRBD1. Germline lookup yields CDR1 SEHNR and CDR2 FQNEAQ (reference sequence). Losses at the gene ends were 1 base for V and 3 bases for J; bases not matched to a gene: 0. The CDR3 has 14 amino acids. In DNA, the CDR3 is TGTGCCAGCAGCTTAGGACAGGGGACAGATACGCAGTATTTT. As protein: CASSLGQGTDTQYF.

The chain couples TRBV7-2 to TRBJ1-1, with 8 bases that match TRBD1. Germline CDR1 reads SGHTA; CDR2 reads FQGNSA. The CDR3 has 16 amino acids. The V and J ends lost 2 bases and 0 bases, in that order; junction bases with no gene match: 5. This CDR3 is CASSLYTGGVNTEAFF. CDR3 in DNA: TGTGCCAGCAGCTTATACACAGGGGGTGTGAACACTGAAGCTTTCTTT.

The rearrangement joins TRBV6-1 to TRBJ2-2; TRBD1 agrees at 8 bases. The V and J ends lost 3 bases and 4 bases, in that order; junction bases with no gene match: 4. The CDR3 loop spans 15 amino acids. Germline V lookup: CDR1 MNHNS, CDR2 SASEGT. The CDR3 here is CASSDPGQGTGELFF. The CDR3 nucleotides are TGTGCCAGCAGTGACCCCGGACAGGGCACCGGGGAGCTGTTTTTT.

The V gene is TRBV5-1, the J gene TRBJ1-1, with 7 bases matching TRBD1. After removal of 1 base from V and 7 bases from J, the junction contained 16 bases not matched to a gene. The CDR3 is made up of 17 amino acids. Germline CDR1 SGHRS, CDR2 YFSETQ. In nucleotides, the CDR3 is TGCGCCAGCAGCTTGACAGGGGTGTCGCTCGAAGGGAATGAAGCTTTCTTT. Its protein product is CASSLTGVSLEGNEAFF.

The chain is built from TRBV18 and TRBJ2-6; D remains unclear. CDR1 is KGHSH, CDR2 LQKENI, per germline. The CDR3 is 16 amino acids. V lost 0 bases and J lost 1, with 7 bases in between. The CDR3 loop is CASSPPTLSGANVLTF. In nucleotides, the CDR3 is TGTGCCAGCTCACCACCGACTTTGTCTGGGGCCAACGTCCTGACTTTC.